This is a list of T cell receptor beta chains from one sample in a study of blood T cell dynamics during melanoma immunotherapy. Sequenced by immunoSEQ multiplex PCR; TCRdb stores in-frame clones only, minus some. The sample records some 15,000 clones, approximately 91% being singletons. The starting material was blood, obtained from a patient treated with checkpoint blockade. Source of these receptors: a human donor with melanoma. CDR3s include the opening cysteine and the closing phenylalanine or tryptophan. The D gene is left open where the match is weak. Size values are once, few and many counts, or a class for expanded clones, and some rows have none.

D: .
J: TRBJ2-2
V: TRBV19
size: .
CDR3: CATWDGLPGELFF
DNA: TGTGCCACGTGGGACGGACTGCCGGGAGAGCTGTTTTTT

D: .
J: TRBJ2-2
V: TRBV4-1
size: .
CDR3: CASSQGIGELFF
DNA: TGCGCCAGCAGCCAAGGGATCGGGGAGCTGTTTTTT

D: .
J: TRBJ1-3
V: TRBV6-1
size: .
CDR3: CASRNRVSGNTIYF
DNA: TGTGCCAGCAGGAACAGGGTCTCTGGAAACACCATATATTTT

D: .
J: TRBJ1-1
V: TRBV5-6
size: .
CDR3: CASSLGMNTEAFF
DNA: TGTGCCAGCAGCTTGGGAATGAACACTGAAGCTTTCTTT

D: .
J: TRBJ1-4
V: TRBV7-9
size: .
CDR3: CASSPDATNEKLFF
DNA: TGTGCCAGCAGCCCCGACGCAACTAATGAAAAACTGTTTTTT

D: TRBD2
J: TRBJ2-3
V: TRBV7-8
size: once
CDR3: CASSQGVASGGNTQYF
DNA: TGTGCCAGCAGCCAGGGGGTGGCTAGCGGGGGGAATACGCAGTATTTT

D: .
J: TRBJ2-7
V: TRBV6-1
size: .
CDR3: CASSGGGSGSYEQYF
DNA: TGTGCCAGCAGTGGTGGGGGGTCCGGGTCCTACGAGCAGTACTTC

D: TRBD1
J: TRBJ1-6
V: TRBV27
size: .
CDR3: CASTGGLLNSPLHF
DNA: TGTGCCAGTACAGGGGGCCTCCTTAATTCACCCCTCCACTTT

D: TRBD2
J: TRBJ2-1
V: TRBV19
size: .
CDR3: CASSRTSGQYNEQFF
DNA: TGTGCCAGTAGCAGGACTAGCGGGCAGTACAATGAGCAGTTCTTC

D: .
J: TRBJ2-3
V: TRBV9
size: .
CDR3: CASSVVGGTDTQYF
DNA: TGTGCCAGCAGCGTAGTGGGGGGCACAGATACGCAGTATTTT

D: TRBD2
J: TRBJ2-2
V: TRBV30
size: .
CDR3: CAWSRPSGGRTGELFF
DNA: TGTGCCTGGAGTAGGCCTAGCGGGGGGAGGACCGGGGAGCTGTTTTTT

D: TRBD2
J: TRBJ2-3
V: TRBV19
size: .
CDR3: CASSLPLAGTRDTQYF
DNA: TGTGCCAGTAGCCTCCCCCTAGCGGGAACGAGGGATACGCAGTATTTT

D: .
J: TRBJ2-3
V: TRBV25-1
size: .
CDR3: CASSVTDTQYF
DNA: TGTGCCAGCAGCGTGACAGATACGCAGTATTTT

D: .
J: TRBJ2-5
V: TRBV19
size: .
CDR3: CASSIDQGPLGEQYF
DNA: TGTGCCAGTAGTATTGATCAGGGACCCCTCGGGGAGCAGTACTTC

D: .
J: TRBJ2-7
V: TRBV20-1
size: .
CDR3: CSASGNEQYF
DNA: TGCAGTGCCTCGGGCAACGAGCAGTACTTC

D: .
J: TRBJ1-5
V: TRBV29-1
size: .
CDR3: CSVGGYNQPQHF
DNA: TGCAGCGTTGGTGGATACAATCAGCCCCAGCATTTT

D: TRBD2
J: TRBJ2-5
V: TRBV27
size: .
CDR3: CASSLGSSGLQETQYF
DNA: TGTGCCAGCAGTTTAGGATCTAGCGGCCTCCAAGAGACCCAGTACTTC

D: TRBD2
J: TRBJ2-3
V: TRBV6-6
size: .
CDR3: CASINGAGGRPDTQYF
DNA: TGTGCCAGCATCAACGGAGCGGGAGGGCGCCCAGATACGCAGTATTTT

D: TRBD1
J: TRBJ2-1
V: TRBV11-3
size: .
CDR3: CASSLWTGGGGEQFF
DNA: TGTGCCAGCAGCTTATGGACAGGGGGAGGAGGTGAGCAGTTCTTC

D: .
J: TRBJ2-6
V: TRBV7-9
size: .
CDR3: CASSLRATGANVLTF
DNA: TGTGCCAGCAGCTTAAGAGCGACTGGGGCCAACGTCCTGACTTTC

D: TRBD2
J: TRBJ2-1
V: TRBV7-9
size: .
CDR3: CASSVLAGGVNEQFF
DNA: TGTGCCAGCAGCGTACTAGCGGGAGGGGTAAATGAGCAGTTCTTC

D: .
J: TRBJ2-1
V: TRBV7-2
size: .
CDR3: CASSRAGHTLGYNEQFF
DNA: TGTGCCAGCAGCCGAGCGGGACATACTTTGGGTTACAATGAGCAGTTCTTC

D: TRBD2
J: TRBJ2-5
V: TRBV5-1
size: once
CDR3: CASSSRTSGSRETQYF
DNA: TGCGCCAGCAGCTCGCGGACTAGCGGGAGTCGGGAGACCCAGTACTTC

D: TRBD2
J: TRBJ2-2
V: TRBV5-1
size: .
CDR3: CASSQQRGGQGELFF
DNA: TGCGCCAGCAGCCAACAGCGGGGGGGCCAAGGGGAGCTGTTTTTT

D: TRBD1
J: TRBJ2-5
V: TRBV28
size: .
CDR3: CASRTTGGQETQYF
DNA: TGTGCCAGCAGGACGACAGGGGGGCAAGAGACCCAGTACTTC

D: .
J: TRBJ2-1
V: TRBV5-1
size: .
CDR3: CASSQGYEQFF
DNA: TGCGCCAGCAGCCAGGGTTATGAGCAGTTCTTC

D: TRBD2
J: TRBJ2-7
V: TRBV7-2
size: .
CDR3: CASSPTSGGEEQYF
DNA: TGTGCCAGCAGCCCCACTAGCGGGGGCGAGGAGCAGTACTTC

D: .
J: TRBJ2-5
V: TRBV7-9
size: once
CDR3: CAIAEGGTTETQYF
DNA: TGTGCCATCGCAGAGGGGGGCACGACGGAGACCCAGTACTTC

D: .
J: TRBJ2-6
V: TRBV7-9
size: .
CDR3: CASSLGVTSGANVLTF
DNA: TGTGCCAGCAGCTTAGGTGTCACCTCTGGGGCCAACGTCCTGACTTTC

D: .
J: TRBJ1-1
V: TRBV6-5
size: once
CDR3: CASSYSLLPQKAFF
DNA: TGTGCCAGCAGTTACTCGCTGTTGCCCCAGAAAGCTTTCTTT

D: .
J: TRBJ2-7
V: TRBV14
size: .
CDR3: CASSQGSFSAYEQYF
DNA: TGTGCCAGCAGCCAAGGCTCGTTCAGCGCCTACGAGCAGTACTTC

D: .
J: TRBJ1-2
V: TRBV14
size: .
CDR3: CASSQDLQGYGYTF
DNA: TGTGCCAGCAGCCAAGATCTTCAAGGCTATGGCTACACCTTC

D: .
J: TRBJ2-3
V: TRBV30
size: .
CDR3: CAWSGRGTQYF
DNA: TGTGCCTGGAGTGGTCGGGGCACGCAGTATTTT

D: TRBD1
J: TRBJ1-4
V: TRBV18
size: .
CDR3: CASSLGQGTNEKLFF
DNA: TGTGCCAGCTCACTGGGACAGGGGACTAATGAAAAACTGTTTTTT

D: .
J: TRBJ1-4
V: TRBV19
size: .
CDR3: CASSIGRQKLFF
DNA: TGTGCCAGTAGTATAGGACGGCAAAAACTGTTTTTT

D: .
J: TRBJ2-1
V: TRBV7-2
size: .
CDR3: CASTIQSDSYNEQFF
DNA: TGTGCCAGCACGATTCAATCGGACTCCTACAATGAGCAGTTCTTC

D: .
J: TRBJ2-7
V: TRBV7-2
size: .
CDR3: CASSLPLREQYF
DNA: TGTGCCAGCAGCCTACCACTACGTGAGCAGTACTTC

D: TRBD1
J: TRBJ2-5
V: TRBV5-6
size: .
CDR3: CASSRGQVGETQYF
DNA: TGTGCCAGCAGCCGGGGACAGGTCGGAGAGACCCAGTACTTC

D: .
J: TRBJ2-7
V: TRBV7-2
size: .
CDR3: CASSLSGGTQGEQYF
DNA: TGTGCCAGCAGCTTATCAGGCGGTACCCAGGGGGAGCAGTACTTC

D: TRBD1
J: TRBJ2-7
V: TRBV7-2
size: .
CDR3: CASHVQGAPSYEQYF
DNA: TGTGCCAGCCACGTCCAGGGGGCACCTTCCTACGAGCAGTACTTC

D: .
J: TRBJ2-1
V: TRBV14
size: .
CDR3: CASSQVWGAADNEQFF
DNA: TGTGCCAGCAGCCAAGTGTGGGGGGCTGCGGACAATGAGCAGTTCTTC

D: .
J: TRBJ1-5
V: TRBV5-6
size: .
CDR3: CASSLAANNQPQHF
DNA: TGTGCCAGCAGCTTGGCGGCGAACAATCAGCCCCAGCATTTT